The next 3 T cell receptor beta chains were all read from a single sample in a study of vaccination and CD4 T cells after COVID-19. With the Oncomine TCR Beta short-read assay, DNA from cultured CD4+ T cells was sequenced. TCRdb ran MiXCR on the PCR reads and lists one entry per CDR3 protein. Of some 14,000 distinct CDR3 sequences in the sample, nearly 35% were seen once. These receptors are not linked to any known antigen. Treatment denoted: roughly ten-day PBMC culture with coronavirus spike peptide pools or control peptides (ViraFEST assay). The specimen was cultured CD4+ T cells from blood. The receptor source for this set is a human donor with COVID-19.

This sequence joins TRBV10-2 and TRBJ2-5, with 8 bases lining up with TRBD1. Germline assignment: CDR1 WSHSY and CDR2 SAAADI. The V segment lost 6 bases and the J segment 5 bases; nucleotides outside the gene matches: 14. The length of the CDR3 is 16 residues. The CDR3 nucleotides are TGCGCCAGCAGCGCCGGGACAGGCCCAATGGGGGAGACCCAGTACTTC. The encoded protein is CASSAGTGPMGETQYF.

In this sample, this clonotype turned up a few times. The DNA for the CDR3 is TGCGCCAGCAGCCCGGGACAGGGGGGTTCACCCCTCCACTTT. Translation: CASSPGQGGSPLHF. The V gene is TRBV5-1, the J gene TRBJ1-6; 11 bases are a match to TRBD1. V trimming: 4 bases; J trimming: 9 bases; junction bases outside the gene matches: 3. There are 14 residues in the CDR3. Germline V CDR1 and CDR2: SGHRS, YFSETQ.

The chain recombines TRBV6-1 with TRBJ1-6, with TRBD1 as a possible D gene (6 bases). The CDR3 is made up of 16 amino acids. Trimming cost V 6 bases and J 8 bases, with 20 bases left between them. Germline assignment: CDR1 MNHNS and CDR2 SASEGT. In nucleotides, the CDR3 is TGTGCCAGCAGCTCGATACAGGGTAAACGGGATTCACCCCTCCACTTT. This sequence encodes CASSSIQGKRDSPLHF.